These T cell receptor beta chains were read from a single sample in a study of blood T cell repertoires in COVID-19. TCRdb keeps only in-frame clones here, not all; method: immunoSEQ multiplex PCR. Here the sample spans around 250,000 clones, 89% being singletons. Material: peripheral blood. These receptors came from a woman in her thirties or forties who had recovered from COVID-19. The CDR3 runs from the conserved cysteine through the conserved F or W. The D gene is left open where the match is weak. Rows give clone size only sometimes, using once, few, many, or a class for an expanded clone.

-	TRBV4-3	-	TRBJ2-4	CASSPVNSGKNIQYF	TGCGCCAGCAGCCCAGTAAATAGCGGCAAAAACATTCAGTACTTC
-	TRBV4-3	-	TRBJ1-6	CASSQDPTGIGYNSPLHF	TGCGCCAGCAGCCAAGACCCTACAGGGATTGGTTATAATTCACCCCTCCACTTT
TRBD1	TRBV5-4	-	TRBJ1-1	CASSPKGQGNKDTEAFF	TGTGCCAGCAGCCCTAAGGGACAGGGTAATAAGGACACTGAAGCTTTCTTT
-	TRBV28	-	TRBJ1-1	CASSRGNTEAFF	TGTGCCAGCAGTAGGGGAAACACTGAAGCTTTCTTT
-	TRBV6-5	-	TRBJ1-5	CASSTQGNQPQHF	TGTGCCAGCAGCACGCAGGGGAATCAGCCCCAGCATTTT
TRBD2	TRBV7-7	-	TRBJ2-1	CASSNPGPSGLAGVGEQFF	TGTGCCAGCAGCAATCCGGGACCCTCGGGACTAGCGGGAGTAGGGGAGCAGTTCTTC
-	TRBV19	-	TRBJ2-5	CASSDRNRVAETQYF	TGTGCCAGTAGTGACCGAAACAGGGTTGCGGAGACCCAGTACTTC
-	TRBV11-2	-	TRBJ2-3	CASSLAGGGTDTQYF	TGTGCCAGCAGCTTAGCGGGGGGCGGCACAGATACGCAGTATTTT
TRBD1	TRBV27	-	TRBJ2-7	CASSFGGTETYEQYF	TGTGCCAGCAGTTTTGGTGGGACAGAAACTTACGAGCAGTACTTC
-	TRBV18	-	TRBJ1-5	CASSDIYSNQPQHF	TGTGCCAGCTCGGACATTTATAGCAATCAGCCCCAGCATTTT
TRBD2	TRBV25-1	-	TRBJ2-5	CASSPGGSQETQYF	TGTGCCAGCAGCCCCGGGGGGTCCCAAGAGACCCAGTACTTC
-	TRBV4-3	-	TRBJ1-1	CASSQEEGVGTEAFF	TGCGCCAGCAGCCAAGAAGAGGGAGTGGGAACTGAAGCTTTCTTT
TRBD2	TRBV5-8	once	TRBJ2-5	CASSYYGTNRETQYF	TGTGCCAGCAGCTACTACGGGACTAATAGGGAGACCCAGTACTTC
TRBD2	TRBV30	-	TRBJ2-2	CAWSEELAGANTGELFF	TGTGCCTGGAGTGAAGAGCTAGCGGGCGCGAACACCGGGGAGCTGTTTTTT
TRBD2	TRBV4-1	-	TRBJ2-3	CASSQIPQSLAGGTDTQYF	TGCGCCAGCAGCCAAATTCCCCAGAGTCTAGCGGGGGGCACAGATACGCAGTATTTT
-	TRBV3-1/TRBV3-2	-	TRBJ1-4	CASSPTLGGGEKLFF	TGTGCCAGCAGCCCGACCTTGGGGGGTGGGGAAAAACTGTTTTTT
-	TRBV5-4	-	TRBJ1-3	CASSLGQGRSGNTIYF	TGTGCCAGCAGCTTGGGCCAGGGGAGATCTGGAAACACCATATATTTT
-	TRBV7-2	-	TRBJ1-4	CASSLSVGRVAFF	TGTGCCAGCAGCCTCTCAGTTGGGAGGGTGGCCTTTTTT
TRBD1	TRBV12-3/TRBV12-4	-	TRBJ1-1	CASRQTGLTEAFF	TGTGCCAGCAGGCAGACAGGGCTCACTGAAGCTTTCTTT
-	TRBV6-6	-	TRBJ1-2	CASTKAGFYGYTF	TGTGCCAGCACCAAAGCAGGGTTCTATGGCTACACCTTC
-	TRBV7-9	-	TRBJ1-4	CASSLAVGGVLF	TGTGCCAGCAGCTTAGCGGTTGGAGGCGTCCTTTTT
TRBD2	TRBV19	-	TRBJ2-4	CASSPGGRGENIQYF	TGTGCCAGTAGTCCGGGGGGACGGGGGGAGAACATTCAGTACTTC
TRBD1	TRBV4-1	-	TRBJ1-1	CASSQRTGGTEAFF	TGCGCCAGCAGCCAGAGGACAGGAGGGACTGAAGCTTTCTTT
-	TRBV2	-	TRBJ1-2	CVKQSGESGYTF	TGTGTCAAGCAATCAGGGGAAAGCGGCTACACCTTC